This TCR beta chain was profiled in a study of cytomegalovirus exposure and HLA in healthy donors (TCRdb year 2017). About the full investigation: According to an earlier analysis of around 600 of the donors, about 179 million T cells yielded 95 million to 140 million unique TCR beta sequences and 250 to 350 Gb of sequence data. Alongside the repertoire data, information on donor age, sex, ethnicity and CMV serostatus was compiled. HLA typing covered class I and class II loci at four-digit resolution. Of the approximately 400 genotyped donors, 81% were placed in the genetic ancestry cluster associated with self-reported Caucasian donors. Rather than using new phenotypic data, the later analysis identified candidate immune exposures from TCR beta sequences and from how often those sequences occurred across donors. To predict cytomegalovirus infection status, the study brought together high-throughput TCR immunosequencing, statistical association of individual TCRs with disease status, and machine learning. A later analysis re-analyzed previously published TCR beta repertoires from 500 to 700 donors and added high-resolution HLA genotyping to study TCR occurrence patterns. Because of strong linkage in the cohort, five DR-DQ haplotypes were treated as single units for association and clustering. To decide whether each TCR beta V gene segment behaved as functional or pseudogenic, an earlier analysis of approximately 590 of the donors relied on high-throughput TCR beta sequencing. The study aimed to test whether signatures of past pathogen exposure could be identified by cataloging public T cell receptors. Among about 410 genotyped donors of the cohort, an average of approximately 200,000 unique TCR beta nucleotide sequences was sequenced per donor, of which roughly 17% were non-productive. Besides the first cohort of roughly 660 subjects, a separate validation cohort made up of about 120 different subjects was used. The number of typed donors differed by locus: about 620-630 for A, B, C, DRB1 and DQB1; 500 to 550 for DQA1; over 600 for DPA1; and about 450 for DPB1. In a later genetic analysis, genome-wide SNP genotypes for about 65% of the roughly 670 donors were used, and that subset was treated as a discovery cohort. Every repertoire in the discovery cohort had been generated on one and the same sequencing platform. The study profiled the T cell repertoires of around 700 subjects by immunosequencing and related them to cytomegalovirus serostatus. Approximately 300 gigabases of sequencing data and 91 million or so unique TCR sequences made up an early release that covered 500 to 700 HLA-typed donors.

As encoded in the germline V gene, CDR1 is SGHVS while CDR2 is FNYEAQ. Including the terminal cysteine and phenylalanine, the CDR3 comprises 15 residues. The read is trimmed to its CDR3 DNA, 45 bases read in frame from base 1. The junction carries 11 bases between V and J, which are trimmed by 5 bases and 1 base respectively. Library creation used the immunoSEQ multiplex PCR assay. The multiplex PCR relied on a mix of 60 forward primers for TCR Vbeta segments and 13 reverse primers for TCR Jbeta segments. Amplification of the CDR3 region of rearranged TCR beta genes was performed with a multiplex PCR assay on genomic DNA. The Illumina HiSeq System was used to sequence the amplified TCR beta libraries as 87-base-pair reads. Under the source paper's analysis protocol: A later analysis tallied some 79 million unique TCR beta chains across the 650 to 750 repertoires, and about 10 million of those chains were shared by two or more donors. A nearest-neighbor algorithm error-corrected the raw reads and collapsed the reads into unique sequences, merging closely related sequences to remove PCR and sequencing errors. To assign V, D and J gene segments, CDR3 sequences were aligned to IMGT reference sequences. For a sequence to be retained, a match of at least six nucleotides to both a V gene segment and a J gene segment was required. A rearrangement counted as productive if the CDR3 had no stop codons and remained in frame with V and J, and every other rearrangement counted as non-productive. CDR3 was defined according to IMGT convention as the region running from the second conserved V-encoded cysteine to the conserved J-encoded phenylalanine. Sequences without an unambiguous match to a single V gene segment were excluded from the earlier analysis of almost 600 of the donors. An earlier analysis of some 500 of the donors classified V segments as functional when productive rearrangements were above 56.7% and as segregating when the standard deviation between donors was above 5%. A statistical classification framework was built to diagnose cytomegalovirus status from the catalog of TCR beta chain sequences. In a later analysis, TCR nucleotide sequences were compared against IMGT/GENE-DB human TR gene sequences so that V and J genes could be assigned. Using the TCRdist pipeline, a later analysis assigned CDR3 sequences along with most-parsimonious VDJ recombination scenarios. A later analysis defined each TCR beta chain by its CDR3 amino acid sequence plus V-gene family, and excluded reads lacking a unique V-gene family. A later analysis removed 500 to 650 highly shared, low-generation-probability nucleotide sequences to deal with suspected cross-contamination and a sequencing artifact. A later analysis calculated a clonal expansion index for each public chain from normalized within-repertoire ranks of inferred template counts. A later analysis computed generation probabilities with a VDJ recombination model fitted to out-of-frame rearrangements, and checked the results against IGoR. A later analysis scored TCR-TCR, TCR-HLA and TCR-CMV co-occurrence with hypergeometric tests, applying a repertoire-size bias correction to TCR pairs. A later analysis estimated false discovery rates by permuting HLA or CMV assignments 20 times. In a later analysis, co-occurring TCRs were grouped with DBSCAN, and TCRdist sequence similarity was added when clustering was performed within HLA-allele-positive subsets. Repertoires with fewer than 30,000 or more than 120,000 public chains, plus five repertoires with anomalous nucleotide sharing, were excluded from co-occurrence clustering. Held by TCRdb, this immuneACCESS table contains in-frame sequences only and omits some clones. Under half of the omission traces to an unresolved V gene where checked; the cause of the rest is unknown. Clonal size and the V and J genes are those of that table, whereas D and trimming came from the DNA. Across this sample there are fewer than 200,000 clones, with roughly 70% seen only once. Jointly, the top ten make up approximately 1.5% of the sample.

Paper-wide results and their limitations: Linkage disequilibrium might explain the correlated functional status among segregating V segments, but an unknown experimental factor could not be excluded. In a later analysis, HLA-associated TCR beta chains showed more clonal expansion and lower generation probabilities than non-associated chains that were equally common. V-gene and J-gene trimming of TCR beta chains was associated with a missense DCLRE1C variant in a later genetic analysis, and the association was replicated in an independent cohort. Because the 87-base-pair reads could not distinguish some IMGT-functional V segments, including TRBV6-2 and TRBV6-3, those segments were excluded. According to a later analysis, most CMV-associated TCR beta chains appeared to be HLA-restricted, and the HLA associations seemed to be driven largely by CMV exposure. The study gave a list of 150 to 200 TCR beta chains associated with cytomegalovirus. Over 15 rarely observed V segments, including chromosome 9 orphons, were excluded from the earlier analysis of 550 to 700 of the donors because counts were too low. Because HLA typing was missing for some donors at each locus, association tests included only the typed subset. Sequencing depth was assumed to be roughly uniform across donors in the presence/absence analyses, though that assumption may not hold. An earlier analysis of roughly 570 of the donors showed that most TCR beta V segments appeared in productive rearrangements either about 87% or about 30% of the time, which broadly matched IMGT annotations. In vitro tests confirmed that a few of the cytomegalovirus-associated TCR beta chains recognize cytomegalovirus antigens. In a later analysis, some 17,000 TCR beta sequences were associated with specific HLA alleles at a false discovery rate of 0.05. Most TCR sequences were observed very rarely across donors, whereas some public TCRs were present in many individuals. A further reported finding was that TCR beta sequences accurately predicted the HLA-A and HLA-B alleles for most subjects in the first cohort. A cluster of highly shared sequence variants was judged likely to be a technical artifact of the sequencing pipeline. The classifier was reported to diagnose cytomegalovirus status with high specificity and sensitivity in both the original and validation cohorts. According to a later analysis, TCR association rates differed among HLA loci, with DRB1 alleles showing the most associated TCRs and HLA-C alleles showing the fewest. Immune exposure information for the cohort was limited to CMV serostatus. Strong co-occurrence of HLA alleles, especially DR and DQ, made assigning TCR associations to individual alleles difficult. A later analysis reported that several top co-occurrence clusters appeared linked to parvovirus B19, influenza, CMV and Epstein-Barr virus. In this cohort, only TCR beta chains were sequenced, and detectable features were limited by the absence of alpha or paired-chain data. According to the authors, the approach could potentially be generalized to other disease states and immunological phenotypes. According to a later genetic analysis, donors in an Asian-associated ancestry cluster had fewer N-insertions in productive TCRs than the approximately 650-donor mean.

This clone was seen only once. Its antigen has not been determined. Nothing much larger sits one base from this clone, and base qualities are not available. The cohort consisted of hundreds of healthy bone marrow donors. At the time of sampling, all cohort members were nominally healthy, though unrecorded immune exposures were likely present. The donor tested CMV seronegative, placing the donor among the 352 seronegative members of the cohort. A peripheral blood sample was provided by each donor, and peripheral blood mononuclear cells were used for TCR beta sequencing. The Qiagen DNeasy Blood Extraction Kit was used to extract genomic DNA from the blood cell samples.

The receptor's source is a girl aged 10 to 17 in good health and CMV-seronegative. The sequence links TRBV7-6 to TRBJ2-2, with TRBD2 perhaps the D gene, on 5 matching bases. Sequencing used PBMCs. The CDR3 protein: CASSPLGVNTGELFF. The DNA sequence is given as TGTGCCAGCAGCCCCCTGGGAGTGAACACCGGGGAGCTGTTTTTT.